Listed here are 28 T cell receptor beta chains from one sample, sequenced in a study of cytomegalovirus exposure and HLA in healthy donors. The PCR employed 60 Vbeta primers together with 13 Jbeta primers. TCRdb keeps only in-frame clones here, not all; method: immunoSEQ multiplex PCR. The sample yields 100,000 to 150,000 clones, roughly 69% seen once. Source material: PBMCs. Every receptor here comes from a human donor in good health.

V usage is TRBV2 and J usage is TRBJ2-7, with 10 bases aligning to TRBD2. The CDR3 contains 15 residues. Looked up from germline, CDR1 is SNHLY and CDR2 is FYNNEI. Trimming at V came to 7 bases and at J to 2 bases, leaving 8 bases not matched to a gene. DNA of the CDR3: TGTGCCAGCACCGCAGGACTAGCGGCAACCTACGAGCAGTACTTC. Translation gives CASTAGLAATYEQYF.

This clone occurred a few times. The CDR3 DNA reads TGTGCCAGCAGCCCCCGGGAGACCGGGGAGCTGTTTTTT. Protein: CASSPRETGELFF. The J gene is TRBJ2-2, the V gene TRBV11-3, with a possible D match to TRBD2 (6 bases). This CDR3 has 13 amino acids. Germline CDR1 is SGHNT and CDR2 is YENEEA. Trimming took off 5 bases at V and 5 bases at J, with 9 bases between the two ends. The entire variable domain, with the rest obtained from reference TRBV11-3 and TRBJ2-2, is as follows: EAGVVQSPRYKIIEKKQPVAFWCNPISGHNTLYWYLQNLGQGPELLIRYENEEAVDDSQLPKDRFSAERLKGVDSTLKIQPAELGDSAVYLCASSPRETGELFFGEGSRLTVL.

V and J are TRBV9 and TRBJ2-1; D might be TRBD2 (6 bases). Between the trimmed V and J ends, which lost 4 bases and 7 bases, there was a span of 9 bases. The CDR3 is made up of 12 amino acids. From germline, CDR1 is SGDLS and CDR2 YYNGEE. CDR3 DNA: TGTGCCAGCAGCCCAAGCGGGAATGAGCAGTTCTTC. Residues: CASSPSGNEQFF.

The chain recombines TRBV13 with TRBJ2-7, with 8 bases fitting TRBD2. Trimming at V came to 0 bases and at J to 3 bases, leaving 4 bases not matched to a gene. The CDR3 extends over 15 amino acids. From germline, CDR1 is PRHDT and CDR2 FYEKMQ (reference sequence). CDR3 coding DNA: TGTGCCAGCAGCTTAGGGACGGGGGGGCTCTACGAGCAGTACTTC. It is translated as CASSLGTGGLYEQYF.

V usage is TRBV28 and J usage is TRBJ2-5; 9 bases line up with TRBD1. The better agreement between TRBJ2-7 and the DNA end casts doubt on the J call. The CDR3 is made up of 15 amino acids. Germline V gene sequence: CDR1 MDHEN, CDR2 SYDVKM. CDR3 region: CASSPSGTGTYEQYF. For the CDR3, the DNA is TGTGCCAGCAGTCCATCCGGGACAGGGACCTACGAGCAGTACTTC.

This clone was seen a few times. This sequence joins TRBV7-9 and TRBJ2-5, with D perhaps matching TRBD1 (6 bases). CDR3 length: 16 residues. The V end was cut by 4 bases, the J end by 2 bases, with 17 bases between. CDR1 and CDR2 from the germline V gene are SEHNR and FQNEAQ (reference sequence). The CDR3: CASSSPPLDRQETQYF. The CDR3 nucleotides are TGTGCCAGCAGCTCGCCCCCCCTGGACAGACAAGAGACCCAGTACTTC.

This chain joins TRBV7-8 and TRBJ2-1; possible D gene TRBD1, 6 bases. This CDR3 is 15 amino acids long. Germline assignment: CDR1 SGHVS and CDR2 FQNEAQ. V was pared by 5 bases and J by 7 bases, with 18 bases between. CDR3 sequence reads: CASSVSLTGPNEQFF. CDR3 bases: TGTGCCAGCAGCGTGAGCCTGACAGGACCTAATGAGCAGTTCTTC.

The chain couples TRBV5-1 to TRBJ1-5, with D unclear. V lost 0 bases, J lost 0 bases, and 7 bases lay in between. The CDR3 has 15 residues. Germline lookup yields CDR1 SGHRS and CDR2 YFSETQ. The CDR3 DNA reads TGCGCCAGCAGCTTGGTCGGTGATAGCAATCAGCCCCAGCATTTT. It encodes CASSLVGDSNQPQHF.

The chain links TRBV28 to TRBJ2-7, with 7 nucleotides matching TRBD2. This CDR3 spans 18 amino acids. V lost 4 bases, J lost 3 bases, and 18 bases stayed unmatched. The germline CDR1 and CDR2 sequences are MDHEN and SYDVKM. As DNA, the CDR3 is TGTGCCAGCAGTTCCCGTTTGGGGAGGGAAGGTCTGGGCTACGAGCAGTACTTC. Translating it yields CASSSRLGREGLGYEQYF.

This clone has only a few counts. This rearrangement joins TRBV6-6 to TRBJ2-7; D perhaps matches TRBD1 (6 bases). The V and J ends lost 2 bases and 0 bases respectively, with 8 bases between them. CDR1 is MNHNY, CDR2 SVGAGI, per germline (reference sequence). This CDR3 contains 14 residues. The CDR3 spells CASSYGQSSYEQYF. CDR3 sequence (DNA): TGTGCCAGCAGTTACGGACAGAGCTCCTACGAGCAGTACTTC.

V and J are TRBV4-1 and TRBJ2-3, with 14 nucleotides matching TRBD2. Trimming removed 4 bases from V and 4 bases from J; junction bases left unmatched: 10. This CDR3 has 18 amino acids. Germline loops: CDR1 MGHRA, CDR2 YSYEKL. This CDR3 is CASSRLAGTSGSSDTQYF. CDR3 DNA: TGCGCCAGCAGCCGGTTGGCCGGGACTAGCGGGAGTTCAGATACGCAGTATTTT.

The V gene is TRBV27, the J gene TRBJ1-2, with D unresolved. Germline CDR1 reads MNHEY; CDR2 reads SMNVEV (reference sequence). Between the trimmed V and J ends, which lost 8 bases and 2 bases, there was a span of 9 bases. The CDR3 length is 12 residues. The CDR3 DNA sequence: TGTGCCAGCCGCGTGCCGAACTATGGCTACACCTTC. It specifies CASRVPNYGYTF.

This chain links TRBV7-2 with TRBJ2-1; D may be TRBD2 (7 bases). This CDR3 spans 16 amino acids. Trimming shortened V by 4 bases and J by 0 bases, and 13 bases separated the two germline ends. CDR1 and CDR2 from the germline V gene are SGHTA and FQGNSA. CDR3 DNA: TGTGCCAGCAGCTATAGGGGGACTACCTCCTACAATGAGCAGTTCTTC. Protein product: CASSYRGTTSYNEQFF.

The CDR3 region has the DNA TGCGCCAGTCGACAGACAACTAATGAAAAACTGTTTTTT. This gives the protein CASRQTTNEKLFF. The rearrangement uses TRBV5-1 and TRBJ1-4, with a possible D match to TRBD1 (5 bases). The germline V gene encodes CDR1 SGHRS and CDR2 YFSETQ. The CDR3 runs 13 residues. Trimming removed 8 bases at V and 0 bases at J, with 8 bases between. Complete variable domain (other parts from reference TRBV5-1 and TRBJ1-4): KAGVTQTPRYLIKTRGQQVTLSCSPISGHRSVSWYQQTPGQGLQFLFEYFSETQRNKGNFPGRFSGRQFSNSRSEMNVSTLELGDSALYLCASRQTTNEKLFFGSGTQLSVL.

The chain joins TRBV28 to TRBJ1-3, with no clear D. From germline, CDR1 is MDHEN and CDR2 SYDVKM. The length of the CDR3 is 13 residues. The CDR3 region has the DNA TGTGCAATCGAACGGGTCCCTGGAAACACCATATATTTT. It encodes CAIERVPGNTIYF.

This chain links TRBV6-5 with TRBJ2-3; 8 bases map to TRBD1. V trimming: 6 bases; J trimming: 10 bases; junction bases outside the gene matches: 9. The CDR3 runs to 13 residues. The germline gives CDR1 MNHEY, CDR2 SVGAGI. CDR3 region: CASRRAGQGPQYF. As DNA, the CDR3 is TGTGCCAGCAGGAGAGCTGGACAGGGTCCGCAGTATTTT.

In its sample, this clone was seen a few times. CDR3 sequence: CASSKGPLANNNTGELFF. In nucleotides, the CDR3 is TGTGCCAGCAGCAAAGGGCCACTAGCGAACAACAACACCGGGGAGCTGTTTTTT. V is TRBV21-1 and J is TRBJ2-2; the table names TRBD2, a call not compared with the DNA. TRBV21-1 is flagged as a pseudogene. There are 18 residues in the CDR3.

V usage is TRBV27 and J usage is TRBJ2-7; 11 positions match TRBD2. The germline V gene has CDR1 MNHEY and CDR2 SMNVEV (reference sequence). J gave up 6 bases and V 3 bases, and 4 bases lay outside the gene matches. The CDR3 spans 14 residues. Written as DNA, the CDR3 is TGTGCCAGCAGTTTGACTAGCGGGATGTCCGAGCAGTACTTC. Its translation: CASSLTSGMSEQYF.

CDR3 in amino acids: CASSYGTGVPYGYTF. CDR3 coding DNA: TGTGCCAGCAGCTACGGGACAGGGGTTCCCTATGGCTACACCTTC. The genes are TRBV5-4 and TRBJ1-2, with 10 bases matching TRBD1. The CDR3 is made up of 15 amino acids. Trimming took 3 bases from V and 4 from J; bases not matched to a gene: 6. Germline CDR1 SGHNT, CDR2 YYREEE (reference sequence).

CDR3 loop: CASSIGTGLSYEQYF. The CDR3 nucleotides are TGTGCCAGTAGTATTGGGACAGGGCTCTCCTACGAGCAGTACTTC. The chain uses TRBV19 and TRBJ2-7; 9 nucleotides align to TRBD1. Germline loops: CDR1 LNHDA, CDR2 SQIVND (reference sequence). This CDR3 region has 15 residues. V lost 3 bases and J lost 0; bases outside the gene matches: 3. Full variable domain (missing parts from reference TRBV19 and TRBJ2-7): DGGITQSPKYLFRKEGQNVTLSCEQNLNHDAMYWYRQDPGQGLRLIYYSQIVNDFQKGDIAEGYSVSREKKESFPLTVTSAQKNPTAFYLCASSIGTGLSYEQYFGPGTRLTVT.

The gene calls are TRBV7-7 and TRBJ2-1; 7 nucleotides align to TRBD2. This CDR3 has 16 residues. Germline V gene sequence: CDR1 SSHAT, CDR2 FNYEAQ (reference sequence). V gave up 4 bases and J gave up 3 bases; unmatched junction bases: 9. CDR3 residues: CASSSDVRGNYNEQFF. Written as DNA, the CDR3 is TGTGCCAGCAGCTCGGACGTGCGGGGGAACTACAATGAGCAGTTCTTC.

The rearrangement links TRBV5-6 to TRBJ2-5; 14 bases agree with TRBD2. TRBJ2-7 explains the end of the DNA better; the J call may be wrong. From germline, CDR1 is SGHDT and CDR2 YYEEEE. The CDR3 has 19 residues. CDR3 protein: CASSGPGLAGVRGGSEQYF. The CDR3 nucleotides read TGTGCCAGCAGCGGCCCGGGACTAGCGGGAGTAAGGGGGGGCTCCGAGCAGTACTTC.

This clone was counted a few times. V gene TRBV5-4 combines with J gene TRBJ2-1; 10 bases are a match to TRBD2. CDR1 is SGHNT and CDR2 is YYREEE in the germline V gene (reference sequence). The J segment lost 8 bases and the V segment lost 0 bases, leaving 8 bases of the junction unmatched. CDR3 length equals 16 residues. CDR3 bases: TGTGCCAGCAGCTTGGGGGGAGCGGGGGGGAGCGATGAGCAGTTCTTC. It yields the protein CASSLGGAGGSDEQFF.

The chain joins TRBV15 to TRBJ1-5, with a possible D match to TRBD1 (5 bases). The germline V gene has CDR1 LNHNV and CDR2 YYDKDF (reference sequence). The CDR3 contains 13 residues. V gave up 2 bases and J gave up 6 bases, with 8 bases separating them. The CDR3 nucleotides are TGTGCCACCAGCAGACAGGGAGGTCAGCCCCAGCATTTT. Amino acids: CATSRQGGQPQHF.

V and J are TRBV7-3 and TRBJ2-2, with 7 bases that match TRBD2. This CDR3 region has 14 residues. Germline CDR1 SGHTA, CDR2 FQGTGA. J lost 4 bases, V lost 3 bases, and 2 bases had no gene match. CDR3 amino acids: CASSLGGGTGELFF. For the CDR3, the DNA is TGTGCCAGCAGCTTGGGGGGGGGCACCGGGGAGCTGTTTTTT. The complete variable domain, with remaining parts taken from reference TRBV7-3 and TRBJ2-2, reads GAGVSQTPSNKVTEKGKYVELRCDPISGHTALYWYRQSLGQGPEFLIYFQGTGAADDSGLPNDRFFAVRPEGSVSTLKIQRTERGDSAVYLCASSLGGGTGELFFGEGSRLTVL.

DNA of the CDR3: TGCGCCAGCAGCCCCCGGGCAGGAGGGTACTACGAGCAGTACTTC. Translating gives CASSPRAGGYYEQYF. The chain joins TRBV4-1 to TRBJ2-7, with D possibly TRBD2 on 6 matching bases. CDR1 and CDR2 (germline): MGHRA, YSYEKL. This CDR3 spans 15 amino acids. Trimming removed 4 bases at V and 3 bases at J, with 16 bases between.

The sample holds a few counts of this clone. The chain is built from TRBV18 and TRBJ1-5; tentative D call: TRBD1 (5 bases). Germline V lookup: CDR1 KGHSH, CDR2 LQKENI. This CDR3 has 14 residues. V dropped 1 base and J dropped 6 bases, with 10 bases sitting between them. The CDR3 region has the DNA TGTGCCAGCTCACCACTCCGGGGGGGTCAGCCCCAGCATTTT. It translates to CASSPLRGGQPQHF. The whole variable domain, filled in from reference TRBV18 and TRBJ1-5, reads NAGVMQNPRHLVRRRGQEARLRCSPMKGHSHVYWYRQLPEEGLKFMVYLQKENIIDESGMPKERFSAEFPKEGPSILRIQQVVRGDSAAYFCASSPLRGGQPQHFGDGTRLSIL.

This clone was picked up a small number of times. This chain links TRBV18 with TRBJ1-1; TRBD1 aligns across 7 bases. In germline, CDR1 is KGHSH, CDR2 LQKENI. This CDR3 contains 16 residues. V gave up 0 bases and J gave up 4 bases; unmatched junction bases: 8. The DNA of the CDR3 is TGTGCCAGCTCACCACCGGACAGGCACATCTTCACTGAAGCTTTCTTT. Protein: CASSPPDRHIFTEAFF.